A selection of T cell receptor beta chains follows, all from one sample in a study of T cell repertoires in cytomegalovirus infection. TCRdb reprocessed the reads via MiXCR and lists one record per CDR3 protein. Here the sample spans fewer than 250,000 distinct CDR3 sequences, approximately 22% being singletons. Sequencing used CD8+ T cells from PBMCs. All receptors come from a human donor in good health (CMV status not recorded). Some clones in this sample may be carry-over from other donors' samples. The CDR3 runs from the conserved cysteine through the conserved F or W. The D gene is left open where the match is weak. Clone size is stated in some rows and not others, as once, few, many or a class when expanded.

clone_size,d_call,j_call,v_call,cdr3_nt,cdr3_aa
-,-,TRBJ2-1,TRBV7-6,TGTGCCAGCAGCTTAGTAATGGGCTCCTACAATGAGCAGTTCTTC,CASSLVMGSYNEQFF
-,TRBD2,TRBJ2-5,TRBV20-1,TGCAGTGCTAGGGGACTAGCTCTGAGGTACCAAGAGACCCAGTACTTC,CSARGLALRYQETQYF
few,-,TRBJ1-1,TRBV7-9,TGTGCCAGCAGCTCCCGAACGAACCTTTATTCATCCACTGAAGCTTTCTTT,CASSSRTNLYSSTEAFF
-,-,TRBJ1-1,TRBV14,TGTGCCAGCAGCCAAGACATTGTTGTGTGGGACACTGAAGCTTTCTTT,CASSQDIVVWDTEAFF
few,-,TRBJ1-1,TRBV20-1,TGCAGTGCTACGCAGGGGATGAACACTGAAGCTTTCTTT,CSATQGMNTEAFF
-,TRBD2,TRBJ2-1,TRBV7-9,TGTGCCAGCAGCCAGGGACTAGACGGAAACAATGAGCAGTTCTTC,CASSQGLDGNNEQFF
-,-,TRBJ2-3,TRBV24-1,TGTGCCACCAGTGCCTCACCCACTGATACGCAGTATTTT,CATSASPTDTQYF
many,TRBD2,TRBJ2-7,TRBV28,TGTGCCAGCAGTACACCCTTCGGGCGGGGGGTACCCTACGAGCAGTACTTC,CASSTPFGRGVPYEQYF
few,-,TRBJ2-1,TRBV7-7,TGTGCCAGCAGCCCGACAGGGCGGGGTTCCTACAATGAGCAGTTCTTC,CASSPTGRGSYNEQFF
many,-,TRBJ1-2,TRBV7-2,TGTGCCAGCAGCTCACCTGGGGGGGTTTTATACTATGGCTACACCTTC,CASSSPGGVLYYGYTF
-,TRBD2,TRBJ2-3,TRBV20-1,TGCAGTGCTAACGAATTTTCGACTAGCGGGGTGGCAGATACGCAGTATTTT,CSANEFSTSGVADTQYF
-,TRBD1,TRBJ1-2,TRBV28,TGTGCCAGCAGCTTCGGCCGGACAGGGAACTATGGCTACACCTTC,CASSFGRTGNYGYTF
few,-,TRBJ1-2,TRBV29-1,TGCAGCGTTGAAGTAGAGCATTACGGCTACACCTTC,CSVEVEHYGYTF
many,TRBD2,TRBJ2-1,TRBV28,TGTGCCAGCAGTTTAGAACTAGCGGGGTACAATGAGCAGTTCTTC,CASSLELAGYNEQFF
-,TRBD2,TRBJ2-5,TRBV28,TGTGCCAGCGTGGCGGCGGGGGGGCGAGAGACCCAGTACTTC,CASVAAGGRETQYF
many,-,TRBJ2-2,TRBV7-8,TGTGCCAGCAGCTTACAGGGTTACACCGGGGAGCTGTTTTTT,CASSLQGYTGELFF
many,-,TRBJ2-3,TRBV7-6,TGTGCCAGCAGCTACCCAGGGGCTAGTACAGATACGCAGTATTTT,CASSYPGASTDTQYF
-,-,TRBJ1-2,TRBV20-1,TGCAGTGCTAGAGTTGGGGTTTATGGCTACACCTTC,CSARVGVYGYTF
few,-,TRBJ2-7,TRBV7-8,TGTGCCAGCAGCTTAGAAGGCCCCTCAGGCGAGCAGTACTTC,CASSLEGPSGEQYF
many,-,TRBJ2-7,TRBV10-3,TGTGCCATCGCAGCAGGGGCCGAGCAGTACTTC,CAIAAGAEQYF
-,TRBD1,TRBJ2-7,TRBV20-1,TGCAGTGCCAGGACAGGGACCTACGAGCAGTACTTC,CSARTGTYEQYF
many,TRBD1,TRBJ2-2,TRBV7-6,TGTGCCAGCAGCCGTAGAGATTCCGGGACAGAGAACACCGGGGAGCTGTTTTTT,CASSRRDSGTENTGELFF
-,-,TRBJ1-2,TRBV5-6,TGTGCCAGCAGCTTGAATTCCTATGGCTACACCTTC,CASSLNSYGYTF
few,-,TRBJ1-5,TRBV5-5,TGTGCCAGCAGCACGGACTGGACAGAACCTAGCAATCAGCCCCAGCATTTT,CASSTDWTEPSNQPQHF
many,-,TRBJ2-7,TRBV20-1,TGCAGTGCTACTCCGGGACTTTTTCTCCACGAGCAGTACTTC,CSATPGLFLHEQYF
many,TRBD1,TRBJ1-1,TRBV7-9,TGTGCCAGCAGCCCAGCGTCGGACAGGGCGAACACTGAAGCTTTCTTT,CASSPASDRANTEAFF
many,-,TRBJ2-7,TRBV12-3/TRBV12-4,TGTGCCAGCAGTTTAAGGGACCCCTACGAGCAGTACTTC,CASSLRDPYEQYF
-,-,TRBJ1-3,TRBV27,TGTGCCAGCAGTTTATCCAGGGCTGGAAACACCATATATTTT,CASSLSRAGNTIYF
many,-,TRBJ1-1,TRBV11-2,TGTGCCAGCAGCCTCCGGACTTGGGGGACTGAAGCTTTCTTT,CASSLRTWGTEAFF
few,-,TRBJ1-5,TRBV4-2,TGTGCCAGCAGCCAAGATCCGGGGGCCTTAAATCAGCCCCAGCATTTT,CASSQDPGALNQPQHF
few,-,TRBJ1-2,TRBV4-2,TGTGCCAGCAGCCAAGAACAGGATCGCGCGTATGGCTACACCTTC,CASSQEQDRAYGYTF
-,-,TRBJ1-1,TRBV7-8,TGTGCCAGCAGCTTAGGGGTACCTAACACTGAAGCTTTCTTT,CASSLGVPNTEAFF
-,TRBD2,TRBJ2-1,TRBV2,TGTGCCAGCAGTGTCGGGGGGGCGTGGAATGAGCAGTTCTTC,CASSVGGAWNEQFF
few,-,TRBJ1-2,TRBV25-1,TGTGCCAGCACCCCGGGCGGAGCTAACTATGGCTACACCTTC,CASTPGGANYGYTF
few,-,TRBJ1-5,TRBV19,TGTGCCTCCCGGACCGGGGGGCAGCCCCAGCATTTT,CASRTGGQPQHF
many,-,TRBJ1-1,TRBV27,TGTGCCAGCAGACCCCTACAGGGTTGGACTGAAGCTTTCTTT,CASRPLQGWTEAFF
-,-,TRBJ2-1,TRBV19,TGTGCCAGTAGTATTGGACCCTACAATGAGCAGTTCTTC,CASSIGPYNEQFF
many,TRBD1,TRBJ2-5,TRBV11-2,TGTGCCAGCAGCTCGTCCGGGACAGTACAAGAGACCCAGTACTTC,CASSSSGTVQETQYF
few,-,TRBJ2-1,TRBV7-9,TGTGCCAGCAGCTTGCCTAGCGCTTTTGTGCAGTTCTTC,CASSLPSAFVQFF
-,-,TRBJ2-3,TRBV13,TGTGCCAGCAGCTTAGGAGACTCCTTCGAAGTAGCGCAGTATTTT,CASSLGDSFEVAQYF
-,-,TRBJ2-5,TRBV29-1,TGCAGCGTTGACTGGGAGACGATACAAGAGACCCAGTACTTC,CSVDWETIQETQYF
-,-,TRBJ1-2,TRBV20-1,TGCAGTGCTAGTGGCCACAGCGTCTATGGCTACACCTTC,CSASGHSVYGYTF
-,TRBD1,TRBJ1-1,TRBV19,TGTGCCAGTAGTGGACAGGTGAACACTGAAGCTTTCTTT,CASSGQVNTEAFF
-,-,TRBJ2-7,TRBV11-2,TGTGCCAGCAGCTTAGAATTGGGTAGCGAGCAGTACTTC,CASSLELGSEQYF
few,TRBD1,TRBJ2-2,TRBV28,TGTGCCAGCAGTGGTTGGGGACAGGGGAATACCGGGGAGCTGTTTTTT,CASSGWGQGNTGELFF
few,TRBD1,TRBJ2-7,TRBV20-1,TGCAGTGCTTCACCCACCTGGGGACAGACCAAAAGCTCCTACGAGCAGTACTTC,CSASPTWGQTKSSYEQYF
-,TRBD1,TRBJ1-2,TRBV7-6,TGTGCCAGCAGCTTAGGAGGCGGGACAGGGGGCGGCGGCTCACGGTGCTACACCTTC,CASSLGGGTGGGGSRCYTF
many,-,TRBJ1-5,TRBV6-1,TGTGCCAGCAGTTCGGGGCCATATAGCAATCAGCCCCAGCATTTT,CASSSGPYSNQPQHF
few,-,TRBJ2-4,TRBV5-5,TGTGCCAGCAGCCCCGCCGCGGGGTCGGAATATACCAAAAACATTCAGTACTTC,CASSPAAGSEYTKNIQYF
many,-,TRBJ2-7,TRBV28,TGTGCCAGCAGTTTGGGGCAGGGAATCAACGAGCAGTACTTC,CASSLGQGINEQYF
few,-,TRBJ2-4,TRBV2,TGTGCCAGCCTAGGACCACTATCGCCTTCCGAAAACATTCAGTACTTC,CASLGPLSPSENIQYF
-,-,TRBJ1-1,TRBV15,TGTGCCACCAGAGGATACCTGAACACTGAAGCTTTCTTT,CATRGYLNTEAFF
few,-,TRBJ1-2,TRBV7-6,TGTGCCAGCACTCTACCAGGCTACTATGGCTACACCTTC,CASTLPGYYGYTF